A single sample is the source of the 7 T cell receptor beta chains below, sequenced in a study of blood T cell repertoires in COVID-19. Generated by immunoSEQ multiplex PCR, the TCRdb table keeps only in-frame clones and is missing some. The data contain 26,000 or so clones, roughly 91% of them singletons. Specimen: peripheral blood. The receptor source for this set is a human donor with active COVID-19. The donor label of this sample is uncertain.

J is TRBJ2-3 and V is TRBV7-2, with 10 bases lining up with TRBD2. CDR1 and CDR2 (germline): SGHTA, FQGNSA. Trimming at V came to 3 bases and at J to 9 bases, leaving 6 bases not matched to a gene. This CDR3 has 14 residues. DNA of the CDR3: TGTGCCAGCAGCTTTCTTAGCGGGGGGCGAACGCAGTATTTT. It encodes CASSFLSGGRTQYF.

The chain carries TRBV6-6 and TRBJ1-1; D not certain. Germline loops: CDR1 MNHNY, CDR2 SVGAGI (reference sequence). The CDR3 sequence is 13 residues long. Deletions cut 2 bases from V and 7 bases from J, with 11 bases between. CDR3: CASSYPLGGEAFF. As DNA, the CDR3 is TGTGCCAGCAGTTACCCCCTAGGAGGTGAAGCTTTCTTT.

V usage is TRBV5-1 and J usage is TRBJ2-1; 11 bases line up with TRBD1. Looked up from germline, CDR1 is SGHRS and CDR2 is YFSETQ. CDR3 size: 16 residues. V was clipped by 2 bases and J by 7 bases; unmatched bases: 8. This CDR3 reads CASSLDTGTGGNEQFF. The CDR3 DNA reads TGCGCCAGCAGCTTAGACACCGGGACAGGGGGAAATGAGCAGTTCTTC. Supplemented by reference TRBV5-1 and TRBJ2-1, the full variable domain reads KAGVTQTPRYLIKTRGQQVTLSCSPISGHRSVSWYQQTPGQGLQFLFEYFSETQRNKGNFPGRFSGRQFSNSRSEMNVSTLELGDSALYLCASSLDTGTGGNEQFFGPGTRLTVL.

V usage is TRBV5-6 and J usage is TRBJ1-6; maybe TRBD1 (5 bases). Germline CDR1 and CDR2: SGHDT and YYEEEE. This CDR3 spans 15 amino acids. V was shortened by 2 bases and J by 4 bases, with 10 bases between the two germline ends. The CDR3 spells CASSFGGLYNSPLHF. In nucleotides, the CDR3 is TGTGCCAGCAGCTTTGGGGGACTGTATAATTCACCCCTCCACTTT.

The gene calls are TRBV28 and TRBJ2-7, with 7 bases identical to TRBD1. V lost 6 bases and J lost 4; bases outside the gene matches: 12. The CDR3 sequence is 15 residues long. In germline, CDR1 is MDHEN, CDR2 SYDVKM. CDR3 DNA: TGTGCCAGCAGCCGTGACAGGGCGAATATTTACGAGCAGTACTTC. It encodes CASSRDRANIYEQYF.

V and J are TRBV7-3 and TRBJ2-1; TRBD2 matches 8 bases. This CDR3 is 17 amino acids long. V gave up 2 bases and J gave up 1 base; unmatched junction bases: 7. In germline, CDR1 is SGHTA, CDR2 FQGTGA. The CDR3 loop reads CASSLESRGGSYNEQFF. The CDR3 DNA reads TGTGCCAGCAGCTTAGAGTCCCGGGGGGGATCCTACAATGAGCAGTTCTTC.

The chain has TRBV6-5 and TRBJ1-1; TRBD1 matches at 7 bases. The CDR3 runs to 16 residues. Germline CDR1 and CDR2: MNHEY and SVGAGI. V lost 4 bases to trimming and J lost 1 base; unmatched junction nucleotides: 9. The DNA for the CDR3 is TGTGCCAGCAGTTCTATATCTACAGGGGAGAACACTGAAGCTTTCTTT. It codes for CASSSISTGENTEAFF.